This T cell receptor beta chain emerged from a study of PD-1 blockade in classical Hodgkin lymphoma. The method was immunoSEQ multiplex PCR; TCRdb's version includes in-frame clones alone and lacks a portion of them. This table holds under 95,000 clones, approximately 94% found once. Trimming removed 3 bases from V and 0 bases from J, with 13 bases in between. Germline V gives CDR1 SGHRS, CDR2 YFSETQ. CDR3 size: 16 residues. As to this clone: Its antigen is undetermined.

No patient escaped relapse after autologous stem cell transplantation, and brentuximab vedotin exposure varied. Findings of the study overall: Complete responders matched newly diagnosed patients in baseline diversity. Unlike CD8+ TCR diversity, which did not rise significantly by C4D1, CD4+ TCR diversity did.

This sequence joins TRBV5-1 and TRBJ1-3, with D tentatively TRBD1 (6 bases). The starting material was peripheral blood mononuclear cells (PBMCs), obtained at baseline. The sequence came from a human donor with classical Hodgkin lymphoma. The CDR3 bases are TGCGCCAGCAGCTCCGATCCACAGGGCTCTGGAAACACCATATATTTT. It specifies CASSSDPQGSGNTIYF.